This T cell receptor beta chain originates from a study of T cell responses to AZD1222 COVID-19 vaccine. This clone has a single count. Germline V gives CDR1 SNHLY, CDR2 FYNNEI. Trimming cost V 6 bases and J 8 bases; bases outside gene matches: 8. The CDR3 runs to 14 residues. Assay used: immunoSEQ multiplex PCR; TCRdb lists only in-frame clones, some missing. The sample consists of approximately 88,000 clones, just over 90% of them appearing once. The chain combines TRBV2 with TRBJ1-4; 8 nucleotides match TRBD1. The TCR originated in an adult who received the AZD1222 COVID-19 vaccine. Sequencing was performed on peripheral blood, taken 28 days after the second AZD1222 dose. The CDR3 region has the DNA TGTGCCAGCAGCCAAGGACAGGGAGTGGAAAAACTGTTTTTT. Translated: CASSQGQGVEKLFF.